This is a list of T cell receptor beta chains from one sample in a study of regulatory T cells in long-lasting Graves disease. TCRdb called the multiplex PCR reads again in MiXCR, with one record for every CDR3 protein. Here the sample spans approximately 440,000 distinct CDR3 sequences, about a sixth being singletons. In addition, the sample was reused for a study of T cells in Graves' hyperthyroidism and ophthalmopathy.

Source: peripheral blood mononuclear cells (PBMCs), taken at new diagnosis, from a patient treated with antithyroid drugs. These receptors all come from a man between 35 and 55 years old with Graves disease. The CDR3 runs from the conserved cysteine through the conserved F or W. Fields, in order: J gene, clone size, V gene, D gene, CDR3 protein. D genes are given only for firm matches. Rows may omit the clone size; those that give it use once, few, many or a size class.

j_call: TRBJ1-5
clone_size: many
v_call: TRBV12-3/TRBV12-4
d_call: .
cdr3_aa: CASSTSNQPQHF

j_call: TRBJ2-7
clone_size: .
v_call: TRBV30
d_call: .
cdr3_aa: CAWSFQGGEQYF

j_call: TRBJ2-1
clone_size: many
v_call: TRBV27
d_call: TRBD1
cdr3_aa: CASSWGQLNEQFF

j_call: TRBJ2-5
clone_size: many
v_call: TRBV2
d_call: TRBD1
cdr3_aa: CASNRRGREETQYF

j_call: TRBJ2-5
clone_size: once
v_call: TRBV9
d_call: TRBD1
cdr3_aa: CASSVGEGAPKQETQYF

j_call: TRBJ1-1
clone_size: .
v_call: TRBV10-3
d_call: .
cdr3_aa: CAMLTGRGEAFF

j_call: TRBJ2-7
clone_size: many
v_call: TRBV7-8
d_call: .
cdr3_aa: CASSLELGGYEQYF

j_call: TRBJ2-3
clone_size: many
v_call: TRBV30
d_call: .
cdr3_aa: CAWSGFGGDTQYF

j_call: TRBJ2-1
clone_size: many
v_call: TRBV12-5
d_call: TRBD2
cdr3_aa: CASGLAVASGNYNEQFF

j_call: TRBJ2-1
clone_size: many
v_call: TRBV28
d_call: TRBD2
cdr3_aa: CASSFVGGAGNEQFF

j_call: TRBJ2-7
clone_size: many
v_call: TRBV2
d_call: .
cdr3_aa: CACRDNSLKQYF

j_call: TRBJ2-3
clone_size: .
v_call: TRBV12-3/TRBV12-4
d_call: .
cdr3_aa: CASNPDSRTDTQYF

j_call: TRBJ1-2
clone_size: .
v_call: TRBV7-9
d_call: .
cdr3_aa: CASSHDRNNYGYTF

j_call: TRBJ2-5
clone_size: .
v_call: TRBV12-3/TRBV12-4
d_call: TRBD1
cdr3_aa: CASSPTGIETQYF

j_call: TRBJ2-1
clone_size: .
v_call: TRBV5-1
d_call: TRBD2
cdr3_aa: CASSSGALTSGRAENEQFF

j_call: TRBJ2-5
clone_size: few
v_call: TRBV5-1
d_call: .
cdr3_aa: CASSFEQVQETQYF

j_call: TRBJ1-2
clone_size: .
v_call: TRBV10-1
d_call: .
cdr3_aa: CASSVFPPGQRLRGYTF

j_call: TRBJ2-3
clone_size: .
v_call: TRBV7-9
d_call: TRBD1
cdr3_aa: CASSLGDRETDTQYF

j_call: TRBJ2-1
clone_size: many
v_call: TRBV27
d_call: TRBD2
cdr3_aa: CASRGLAANNEQFF

j_call: TRBJ1-6
clone_size: many
v_call: TRBV2
d_call: .
cdr3_aa: CASSVREASPLHF

j_call: TRBJ1-1
clone_size: .
v_call: TRBV28
d_call: .
cdr3_aa: CASSPIDGTEAFF

j_call: TRBJ2-1
clone_size: .
v_call: TRBV6-2/TRBV6-3
d_call: TRBD2
cdr3_aa: CASTPGTSGRCEQFF

j_call: TRBJ2-7
clone_size: many
v_call: TRBV6-1
d_call: .
cdr3_aa: CASREMGEQYF

j_call: TRBJ1-4
clone_size: .
v_call: TRBV6-5
d_call: .
cdr3_aa: CASSYSTGPEKLFF

j_call: TRBJ2-1
clone_size: many
v_call: TRBV7-3
d_call: .
cdr3_aa: CASSRSGAGYNEQFF

j_call: TRBJ2-5
clone_size: few
v_call: TRBV7-9
d_call: TRBD1
cdr3_aa: CASSLFGTGMKETQYF

j_call: TRBJ2-1
clone_size: many
v_call: TRBV6-1
d_call: TRBD2
cdr3_aa: CASSGLAGDGEQFF

j_call: TRBJ2-1
clone_size: many
v_call: TRBV28
d_call: TRBD1
cdr3_aa: CASSLGQGRDNEQFF

j_call: TRBJ2-7
clone_size: many
v_call: TRBV11-1
d_call: .
cdr3_aa: CASSLRGGEAYEQYF

j_call: TRBJ1-5
clone_size: many
v_call: TRBV28
d_call: .
cdr3_aa: CASRLMSNQPQHF

j_call: TRBJ2-7
clone_size: .
v_call: TRBV10-3
d_call: .
cdr3_aa: CAIRTASSYEQYF

j_call: TRBJ2-1
clone_size: many
v_call: TRBV11-2
d_call: TRBD1
cdr3_aa: CASSSGTGAYNEQFF

j_call: TRBJ1-2
clone_size: few
v_call: TRBV18
d_call: .
cdr3_aa: CASSPTVPNYGYTF

j_call: TRBJ2-7
clone_size: .
v_call: TRBV20-1
d_call: .
cdr3_aa: CSASVVSSYEQYF

j_call: TRBJ2-7
clone_size: few
v_call: TRBV28
d_call: .
cdr3_aa: CASTSGDISYEQYF

j_call: TRBJ1-1
clone_size: many
v_call: TRBV28
d_call: .
cdr3_aa: CASSTLRGTEAFF

j_call: TRBJ2-1
clone_size: .
v_call: TRBV9
d_call: .
cdr3_aa: CASSVSPPATNEQFF

j_call: TRBJ2-3
clone_size: .
v_call: TRBV10-3
d_call: TRBD2
cdr3_aa: CAIAGGPTDTQYF

j_call: TRBJ2-7
clone_size: .
v_call: TRBV6-2/TRBV6-3
d_call: .
cdr3_aa: CASSGSRTAPYEQYF

j_call: TRBJ2-6
clone_size: .
v_call: TRBV6-2/TRBV6-3
d_call: .
cdr3_aa: CASSERQLGSGANVLTF

j_call: TRBJ1-6
clone_size: few
v_call: TRBV28
d_call: TRBD1
cdr3_aa: CASRHRGHNSPLHF

j_call: TRBJ1-3
clone_size: .
v_call: TRBV30
d_call: .
cdr3_aa: CAWSVGRISGNTIYF

j_call: TRBJ2-1
clone_size: many
v_call: TRBV11-2
d_call: TRBD2
cdr3_aa: CASSHPGTSGTNEQFF